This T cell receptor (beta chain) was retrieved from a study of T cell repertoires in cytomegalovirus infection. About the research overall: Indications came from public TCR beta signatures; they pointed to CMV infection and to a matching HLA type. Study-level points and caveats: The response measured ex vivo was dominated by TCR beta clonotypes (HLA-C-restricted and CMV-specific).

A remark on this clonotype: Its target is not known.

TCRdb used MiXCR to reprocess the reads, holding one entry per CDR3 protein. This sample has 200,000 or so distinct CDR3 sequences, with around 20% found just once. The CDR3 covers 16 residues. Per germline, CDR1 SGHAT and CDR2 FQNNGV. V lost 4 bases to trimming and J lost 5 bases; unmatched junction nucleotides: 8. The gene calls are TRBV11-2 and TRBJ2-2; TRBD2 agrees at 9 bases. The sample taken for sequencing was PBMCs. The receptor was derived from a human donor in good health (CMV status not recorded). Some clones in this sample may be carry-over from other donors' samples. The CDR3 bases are TGTGCCAGCAGCTCTCCAGCGGGGGGATGGACCGGGGAGCTGTTTTTT. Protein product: CASSSPAGGWTGELFF.